These 19 T cell receptor beta chains were all obtained from the same sample, sequenced in a study of response to subunit inactivated influenza vaccine. TCRdb ran MiXCR on the RT-PCR reads and lists one entry per CDR3 protein. This sample has more than 700,000 distinct CDR3 sequences, with 20% to 25% found just once. The source material was PBMCs from blood, sampled roughly 5 days after vaccination. The receptors originated from a man aged 50-59 years who received an inactivated influenza vaccine.

This rearrangement joins TRBV12-3 or TRBV12-4 to TRBJ2-1, with 10 positions matching TRBD2. With 5 bases clipped from V and 7 bases from J, the junction kept 8 bases outside the gene matches. The CDR3 totals 15 residues. CDR3 DNA sequence: TGTGCCAGCAGTCCGACTAGCGGGCGCTCGAATGAGCAGTTCTTC. Translated, it gives CASSPTSGRSNEQFF.

The V and J genes are TRBV7-2 and TRBJ2-7; TRBD1 might be the D (5 bases). CDR3 length equals 15 residues. Germline CDR1 and CDR2: SGHTA and FQGNSA. V gave up 2 bases and J gave up 4 bases, with 15 bases separating them. The CDR3 sequence is CASSLRAVGDYEQYF. The CDR3 DNA follows: TGTGCCAGCAGCTTACGGGCCGTAGGGGATTACGAGCAGTACTTC.

This clonotype was detected a few times. V gene TRBV5-1 combines with J gene TRBJ2-3; D may be TRBD1 (5 bases). The CDR3 covers 15 residues. The V and J ends lost 1 base and 0 bases respectively, with 9 bases between them. Germline CDR1 is SGHRS and CDR2 is YFSETQ. The CDR3 sequence is CASSLQGPSTDTQYF. The CDR3 DNA follows: TGCGCCAGCAGCTTGCAGGGTCCTAGCACAGATACGCAGTATTTT.

The chain links TRBV5-1 to TRBJ2-3, with TRBD1 matching over 7 bases. Germline-derived CDR1 and CDR2 are SGHRS and YFSETQ. This CDR3 has 14 residues. The V and J ends lost 3 bases and 8 bases, in that order; junction bases with no gene match: 9. CDR3 nucleotide sequence: TGCGCCAGCAGCTACGGACAGGACGGAGTTACGCAGTATTTT. It yields the protein CASSYGQDGVTQYF.

The V and J genes are TRBV4-3 and TRBJ1-2; D not certain. V was pared by 0 bases and J by 4 bases, with 12 bases between. The CDR3 spans 15 residues. Germline lookup yields CDR1 LGHNA and CDR2 YSLEER. CDR3: CASSQDRVGVYGYTF. CDR3 DNA sequence: TGCGCCAGCAGCCAAGATCGCGTGGGTGTCTATGGCTACACCTTC.

This chain uses TRBV29-1 with TRBJ2-1; D possibly corresponds to TRBD1 (6 bases). V lost 3 bases and J 0 bases, leaving 15 bases between the germline ends. Germline V gene lookup returns CDR1 SQVTM and CDR2 ANQGSEA. The CDR3 length is 16 residues. CDR3 region: CSVEPGQSPSYNEQFF. CDR3 DNA sequence: TGCAGCGTTGAGCCTGGACAGTCCCCCTCCTACAATGAGCAGTTCTTC.

This clonotype was seen ten or more times. The rearrangement uses TRBV12-3 or TRBV12-4 and TRBJ1-1; D is uncertain. V lost 5 bases and J lost 3, with 10 bases in between. The CDR3 runs to 13 residues. In DNA, the CDR3 is TGTGCCAGCAGTCTTGGGAGGTACACTGAAGCTTTCTTT. This sequence encodes CASSLGRYTEAFF.

V and J are TRBV3-1 and TRBJ2-7; weak D call: TRBD2 (6 bases). The V and J ends lost 6 bases and 1 base respectively, with 10 bases between them. Looked up from germline, CDR1 is LGHDT and CDR2 is YNNKEL (reference sequence). CDR3 length: 13 amino acids. Here the CDR3 reads CASRRGESYEQYF. DNA of the CDR3: TGTGCCAGCAGACGCGGGGAATCCTACGAGCAGTACTTC.

In this sample, this clonotype turned up many times. The rearrangement uses TRBV7-6 and TRBJ2-1, with D tentatively TRBD2 (6 bases). Germline-derived CDR1 and CDR2 are SGHVS and FNYEAQ. This CDR3 contains 14 residues. Deletions cut 1 base from V and 4 bases from J, with 8 bases between. The CDR3 protein is CASSLGGLYNEQFF. For the CDR3, the DNA is TGTGCCAGCAGCTTAGGGGGACTTTACAATGAGCAGTTCTTC.

The chain employs TRBV20-1 and TRBJ2-1, with a tentative D call TRBD2 (5 bases). With 1 base removed from V and 2 bases from J, the gap between germline ends came to 15 bases. Germline V CDR1 and CDR2: DFQATT, SNEGSKA (reference sequence). The length of the CDR3 is 16 residues. CDR3 amino acids: CSARGMGGGAYNEQFF. CDR3 nucleotide sequence: TGCAGTGCTAGAGGTATGGGCGGAGGCGCCTACAATGAGCAGTTCTTC.

This chain connects TRBV20-1 to TRBJ1-5; no definite D call. Germline lookup yields CDR1 DFQATT and CDR2 SNEGSKA (reference sequence). The germline V and J ends were trimmed by 6 bases and 2 bases, with 11 bases remaining between them. CDR3 length equals 13 residues. The CDR3 protein is CSARPPGNQPQHF. The CDR3 DNA reads TGCAGTGCAAGACCCCCAGGCAATCAGCCCCAGCATTTT.

This clonotype was counted at least ten times. The chain employs TRBV12-3 or TRBV12-4 and TRBJ1-2; no clear D. Trimming took off 6 bases at V and 5 bases at J, with 13 bases between the two ends. CDR3 length: 13 amino acids. The chain's CDR3 is CASSHRVSYGYTF. In DNA, the CDR3 is TGTGCCAGCAGCCACCGGGTCAGTTATGGCTACACCTTC.

V gene TRBV5-5 combines with J gene TRBJ2-1; no clear D gene. The CDR3 consists of 12 residues. Germline V gene lookup returns CDR1 SGHKS and CDR2 YYEKEE (reference sequence). V dropped 3 bases and J dropped 9 bases, with 10 bases sitting between them. This chain's CDR3 is CASSSISFEQFF. CDR3 nucleotides: TGTGCCAGCAGCTCCATATCTTTTGAGCAGTTCTTC.

The genes are TRBV20-1 and TRBJ2-3; perhaps TRBD2 as D (6 bases). The CDR3 runs to 16 residues. Germline V gene lookup returns CDR1 DFQATT and CDR2 SNEGSKA (reference sequence). Trimming stripped 4 bases from V and 1 base from J, with 18 bases between. CDR3 DNA sequence: TGCAGTGCTATCCCTGGGGGGACCTACGGCACAGATACGCAGTATTTT. Protein: CSAIPGGTYGTDTQYF.

This chain uses TRBV7-9 with TRBJ2-1; D ambiguous. From germline, CDR1 is SEHNR and CDR2 FQNEAQ (reference sequence). V lost 5 bases to trimming and J lost 5 bases, with 19 bases between them. The CDR3 runs 16 residues. This CDR3 is CASSPVPSRPHNEQFF. For the CDR3, the DNA is TGTGCCAGCAGCCCCGTACCCTCGCGGCCCCACAATGAGCAGTTCTTC.

The V and J genes are TRBV6-1 and TRBJ2-5, with TRBD2 matching over 7 bases. V lost 6 bases to trimming and J lost 3 bases; unmatched junction nucleotides: 7. Germline lookup yields CDR1 MNHNS and CDR2 SASEGT. This CDR3 is 14 amino acids long. The CDR3 here is CASRPLGGEETQYF. The CDR3 nucleotides are TGTGCCAGCAGACCACTTGGGGGGGAAGAGACCCAGTACTTC.

This clonotype has only a few counts. The V gene is TRBV20-1, the J gene TRBJ2-7; 8 nucleotides match TRBD2. Losses at the gene ends were 0 bases for V and 3 bases for J; bases not matched to a gene: 10. Germline V gives CDR1 DFQATT, CDR2 SNEGSKA (reference sequence). CDR3 length equals 16 residues. The CDR3 region is CSARDAASGHIYEQYF. The CDR3, as DNA: TGCAGTGCTAGAGATGCGGCTAGCGGGCATATCTACGAGCAGTACTTC.

This clonotype was picked up a small number of times. The CDR3 DNA sequence: TGCAGGTACATAGCGGGGAAGTATGAGCAGTTCTTC. Protein: CRYIAGKYEQFF. V is TRBV29-1 and J is TRBJ2-1; TRBD2 agrees at 8 bases. This CDR3 has 12 amino acids. CDR1 is SQVTM, CDR2 ANQGSEA, per germline.

The J gene is TRBJ1-4, the V gene TRBV5-1, with D tentatively TRBD1 (5 bases). V was cut by 6 bases and J by 8 bases, with 20 bases left in between. Germline loops: CDR1 SGHRS, CDR2 YFSETQ. This CDR3 is built from 15 residues. CDR3 in DNA: TGCGCCAGCACTTGGTCGGGAGGGGAGAGCGAAAAACTGTTTTTT. It encodes CASTWSGGESEKLFF.